This T cell receptor (beta chain) emerged from a study of siplizumab effects on memory and regulatory T cells. Whole-study results and caveats: Researchers could not give a naive or memory phenotype to roughly 75-96% of proliferating CD4+ or CD8+ clones. Naive T cells were seen as more diverse than memory cells and as major alloresponse contributors. For siplizumab cultures, the suppressive function of their proliferating Tregs was not confirmed.

Comments on this clone: Its matching antigen is unknown.

Clones were sequenced by immunoSEQ multiplex PCR, and TCRdb holds only the in-frame ones, with some missing. The top ten hold more than 0.95% of the sample, which has over 90,000 clones, around nine tenths seen once. Per germline, CDR1 SNHLY and CDR2 FYNNEI. V lost 5 bases to trimming and J lost 8 bases; unmatched junction nucleotides: 6. There are 15 residues in the CDR3. The sequence came from a human donor in good health. The specimen was CD4+ T cells sorted from blood. The rearrangement uses TRBV2 and TRBJ2-2, with 12 bases matching TRBD2. The CDR3 spells CASSPTSGRLGELFF. For the CDR3, the DNA is TGTGCCAGCAGTCCGACTAGCGGGAGACTTGGGGAGCTGTTTTTT.